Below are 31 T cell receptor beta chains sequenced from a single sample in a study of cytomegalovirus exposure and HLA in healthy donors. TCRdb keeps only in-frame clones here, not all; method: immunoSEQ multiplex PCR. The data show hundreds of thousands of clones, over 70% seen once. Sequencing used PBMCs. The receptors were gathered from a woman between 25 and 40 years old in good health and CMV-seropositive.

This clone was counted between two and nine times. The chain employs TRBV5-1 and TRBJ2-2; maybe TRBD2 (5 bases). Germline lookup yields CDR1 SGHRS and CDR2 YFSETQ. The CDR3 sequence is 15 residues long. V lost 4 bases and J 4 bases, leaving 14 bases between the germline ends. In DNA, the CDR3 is TGCGCCAGCAGCCCAAACGCGGGTGCCACCGGGGAGCTGTTTTTT. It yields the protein CASSPNAGATGELFF.

The CDR3 loop reads CASSLAPRNEQFF. The CDR3 coding sequence is TGCGCCAGCAGCTTGGCCCCCCGCAATGAGCAGTTCTTC. V usage is TRBV5-1 and J usage is TRBJ2-1; D is unresolved. This CDR3 contains 13 residues. The V and J ends lost 0 bases and 6 bases respectively, with 7 bases between them. Germline V gives CDR1 SGHRS, CDR2 YFSETQ.

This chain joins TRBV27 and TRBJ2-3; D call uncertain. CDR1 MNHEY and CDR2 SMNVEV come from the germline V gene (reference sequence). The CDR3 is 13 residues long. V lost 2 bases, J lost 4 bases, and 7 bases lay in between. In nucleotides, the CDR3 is TGTGCCAGCAGTTTAGCGACGGCAGATACGCAGTATTTT. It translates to CASSLATADTQYF.

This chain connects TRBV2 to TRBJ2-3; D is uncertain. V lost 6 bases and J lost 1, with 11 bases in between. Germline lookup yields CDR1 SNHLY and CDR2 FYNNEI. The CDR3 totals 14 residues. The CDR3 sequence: CASSGPGGTDTQYF. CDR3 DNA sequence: TGTGCCAGCAGCGGACCTGGGGGCACAGATACGCAGTATTTT.

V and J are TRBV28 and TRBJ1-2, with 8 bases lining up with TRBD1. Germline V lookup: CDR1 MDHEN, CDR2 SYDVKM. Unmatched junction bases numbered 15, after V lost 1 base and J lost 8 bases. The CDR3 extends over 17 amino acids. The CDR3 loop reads CASSLFGQGPQGVGYTF. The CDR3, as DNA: TGTGCCAGCAGTTTATTCGGACAGGGACCACAAGGGGTCGGCTACACCTTC.

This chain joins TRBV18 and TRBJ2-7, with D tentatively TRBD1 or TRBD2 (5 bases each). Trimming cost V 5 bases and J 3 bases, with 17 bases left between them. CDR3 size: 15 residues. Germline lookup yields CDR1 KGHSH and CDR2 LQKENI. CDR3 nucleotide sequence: TGTGCCAGCTCATACCCAGAGGGGTACAGCTACGAGCAGTACTTC. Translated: CASSYPEGYSYEQYF.

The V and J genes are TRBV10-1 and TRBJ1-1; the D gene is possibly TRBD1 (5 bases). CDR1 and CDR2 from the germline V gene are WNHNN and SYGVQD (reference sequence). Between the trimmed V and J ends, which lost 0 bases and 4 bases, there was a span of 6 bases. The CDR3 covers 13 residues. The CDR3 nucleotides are TGCGCCAGCAGTGAGTCCAGGGCCACTGAAGCTTTCTTT. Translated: CASSESRATEAFF.

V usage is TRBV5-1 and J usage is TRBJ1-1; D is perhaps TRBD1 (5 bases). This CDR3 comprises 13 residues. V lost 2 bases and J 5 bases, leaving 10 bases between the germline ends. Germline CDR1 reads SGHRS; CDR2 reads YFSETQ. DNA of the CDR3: TGCGCCAGCAGCTTTAAGGGGTCGACTGAAGCTTTCTTT. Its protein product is CASSFKGSTEAFF. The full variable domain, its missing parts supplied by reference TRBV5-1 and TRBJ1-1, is KAGVTQTPRYLIKTRGQQVTLSCSPISGHRSVSWYQQTPGQGLQFLFEYFSETQRNKGNFPGRFSGRQFSNSRSEMNVSTLELGDSALYLCASSFKGSTEAFFGQGTRLTVV.

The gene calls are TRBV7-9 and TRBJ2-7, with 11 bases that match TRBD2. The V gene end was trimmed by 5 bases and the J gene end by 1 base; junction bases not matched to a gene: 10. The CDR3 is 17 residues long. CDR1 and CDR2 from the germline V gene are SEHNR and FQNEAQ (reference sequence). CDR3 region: CASSVLTGTSGSYEQYF. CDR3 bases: TGTGCCAGCAGCGTACTTACCGGGACTAGCGGATCCTACGAGCAGTACTTC.

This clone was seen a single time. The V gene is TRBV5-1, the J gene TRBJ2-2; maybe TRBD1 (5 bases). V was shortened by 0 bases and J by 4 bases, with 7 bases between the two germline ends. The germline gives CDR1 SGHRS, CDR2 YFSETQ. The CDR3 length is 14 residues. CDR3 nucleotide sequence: TGCGCCAGCAGCTTGGGACAGACCACCGGGGAGCTGTTTTTT. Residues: CASSLGQTTGELFF.

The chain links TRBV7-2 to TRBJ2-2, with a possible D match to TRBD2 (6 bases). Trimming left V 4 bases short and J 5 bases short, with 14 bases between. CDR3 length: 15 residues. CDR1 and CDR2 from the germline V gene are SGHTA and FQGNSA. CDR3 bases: TGTGCCAGCAGCTCCTTTTCAGGGAGGACCGGGGAGCTGTTTTTT. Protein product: CASSSFSGRTGELFF.

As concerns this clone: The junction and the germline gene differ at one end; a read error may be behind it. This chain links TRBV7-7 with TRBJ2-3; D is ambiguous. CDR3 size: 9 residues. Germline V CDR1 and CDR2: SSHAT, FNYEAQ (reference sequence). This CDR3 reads CASSSLLHF. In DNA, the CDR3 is TGTGCTAGCAGCTCCCTCTTGCATTTT.

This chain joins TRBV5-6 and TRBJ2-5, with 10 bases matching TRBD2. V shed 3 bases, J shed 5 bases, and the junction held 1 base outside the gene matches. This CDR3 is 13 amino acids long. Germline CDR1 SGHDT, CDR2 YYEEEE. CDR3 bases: TGTGCCAGCAGCTCGACTAGCGGGGAGACCCAGTACTTC. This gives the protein CASSSTSGETQYF.

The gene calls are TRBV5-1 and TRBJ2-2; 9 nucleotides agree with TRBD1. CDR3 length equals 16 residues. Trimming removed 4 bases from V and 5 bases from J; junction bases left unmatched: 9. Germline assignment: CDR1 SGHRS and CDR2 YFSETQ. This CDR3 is CASSRYPDRGTGELFF. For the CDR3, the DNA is TGCGCCAGCAGCCGATACCCGGACAGGGGAACCGGGGAGCTGTTTTTT.

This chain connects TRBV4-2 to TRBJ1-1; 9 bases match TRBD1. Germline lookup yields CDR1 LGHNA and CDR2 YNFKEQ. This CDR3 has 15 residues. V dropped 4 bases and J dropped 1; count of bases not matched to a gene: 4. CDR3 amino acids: CASSPEQGANTEAFF. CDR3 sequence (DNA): TGTGCCAGCAGCCCAGAACAGGGGGCGAACACTGAAGCTTTCTTT.

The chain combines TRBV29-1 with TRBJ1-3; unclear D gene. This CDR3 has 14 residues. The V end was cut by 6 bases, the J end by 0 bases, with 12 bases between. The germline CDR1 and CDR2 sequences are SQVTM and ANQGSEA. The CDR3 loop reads CSVFGGPSGNTIYF. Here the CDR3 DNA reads TGCAGCGTGTTCGGTGGTCCCTCTGGAAACACCATATATTTT.

The chain's CDR3 is CASGTTGAGEQYF. CDR3 DNA sequence: TGTGCCAGCGGAACCACGGGGGCCGGCGAGCAGTACTTC. This chain uses TRBV27 with TRBJ2-7; D tentatively fits TRBD1 or TRBD2 (6 bases each). Germline-derived CDR1 and CDR2 are MNHEY and SMNVEV (reference sequence). Between the trimmed V and J ends, which lost 8 bases and 6 bases, there was a span of 17 bases. This CDR3 has 13 residues.

The CDR3 DNA reads as TGTGCCAGCAGCTTATACAGATCGGACGGTCAGCCCCAGCATTTT. As protein: CASSLYRSDGQPQHF. The rearrangement joins TRBV7-8 to TRBJ1-5, with D hard to call. V lost 2 bases, J lost 6 bases, and 14 bases lay in between. Germline values: CDR1 SGHVS, CDR2 FQNEAQ. This CDR3 contains 15 residues.

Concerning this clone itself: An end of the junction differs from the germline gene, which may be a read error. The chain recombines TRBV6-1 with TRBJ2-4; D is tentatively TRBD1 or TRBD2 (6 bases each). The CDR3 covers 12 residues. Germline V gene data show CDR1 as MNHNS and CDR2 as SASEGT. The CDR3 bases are TGTGCCAGCAGTGATCGCGGGACACTAAAAATCTTC. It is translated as CASSDRGTLKIF.

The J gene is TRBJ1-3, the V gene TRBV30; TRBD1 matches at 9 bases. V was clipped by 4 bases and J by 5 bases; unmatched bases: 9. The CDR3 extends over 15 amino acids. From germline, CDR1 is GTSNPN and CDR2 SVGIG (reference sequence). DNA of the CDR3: TGTGCCTGGACTGGGGACAGGGAATTTAGAAACACCATATATTTT. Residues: CAWTGDREFRNTIYF.

The CDR3, as DNA: TGTGCCAGCAGTTCCAGCCTCGGAGACTCCTACAATGAGCAGTTCTTC. Translating it yields CASSSSLGDSYNEQFF. V gene TRBV6-5 combines with J gene TRBJ2-1; D not resolved. In germline, CDR1 is MNHEY, CDR2 SVGAGI. Deletions cut 4 bases from V and 0 bases from J, with 13 bases between. The CDR3 spans 16 residues.

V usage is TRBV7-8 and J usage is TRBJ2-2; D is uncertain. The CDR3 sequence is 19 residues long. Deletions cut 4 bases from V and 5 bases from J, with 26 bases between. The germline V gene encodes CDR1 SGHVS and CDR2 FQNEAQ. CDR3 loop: CASSSGPSRLFLTTGELFF. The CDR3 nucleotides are TGTGCCAGCAGCTCAGGACCGTCGAGGTTGTTTTTGACGACCGGGGAGCTGTTTTTT.

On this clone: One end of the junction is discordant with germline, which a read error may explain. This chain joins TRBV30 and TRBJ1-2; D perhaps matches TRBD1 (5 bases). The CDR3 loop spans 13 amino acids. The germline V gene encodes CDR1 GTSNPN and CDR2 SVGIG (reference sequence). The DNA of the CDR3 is TGTGCCTTGAGTGGGGGGTGGGTCTATGGCTACACCTTC. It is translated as CALSGGWVYGYTF.

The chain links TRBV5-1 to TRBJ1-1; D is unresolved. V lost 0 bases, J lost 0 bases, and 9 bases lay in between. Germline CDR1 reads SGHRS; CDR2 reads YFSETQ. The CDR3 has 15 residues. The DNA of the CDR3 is TGCGCCAGCAGCTTGGGGCGGGCAATGAACACTGAAGCTTTCTTT. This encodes CASSLGRAMNTEAFF.

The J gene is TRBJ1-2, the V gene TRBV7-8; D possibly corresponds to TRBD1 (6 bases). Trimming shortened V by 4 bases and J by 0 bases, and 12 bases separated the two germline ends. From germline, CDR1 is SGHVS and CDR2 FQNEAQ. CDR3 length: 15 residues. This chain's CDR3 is CASSSGDTTNYGYTF. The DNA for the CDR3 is TGTGCCAGCAGCTCTGGGGACACCACTAACTATGGCTACACCTTC.

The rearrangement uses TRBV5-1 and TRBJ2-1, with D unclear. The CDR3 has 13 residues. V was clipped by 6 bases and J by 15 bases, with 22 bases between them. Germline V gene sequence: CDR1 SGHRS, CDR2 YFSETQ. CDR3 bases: TGCGCCAGCACCCCCAGACCCGGAATATTAGCGTTCTTC. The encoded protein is CASTPRPGILAFF.

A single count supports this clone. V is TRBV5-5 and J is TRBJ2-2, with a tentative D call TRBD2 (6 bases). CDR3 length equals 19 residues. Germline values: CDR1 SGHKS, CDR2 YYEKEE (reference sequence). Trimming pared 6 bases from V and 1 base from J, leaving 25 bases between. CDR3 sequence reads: CASTHEGRPGLRNTGELFF. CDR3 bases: TGTGCCAGCACTCACGAGGGGAGGCCGGGACTGAGGAACACCGGGGAGCTGTTTTTT.

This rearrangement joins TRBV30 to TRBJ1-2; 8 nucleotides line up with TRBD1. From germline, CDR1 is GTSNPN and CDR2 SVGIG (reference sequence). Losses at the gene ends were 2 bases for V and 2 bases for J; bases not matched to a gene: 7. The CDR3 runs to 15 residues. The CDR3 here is CAWSFLDRANYGYTF. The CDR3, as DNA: TGTGCCTGGAGTTTCCTGGACAGGGCCAACTATGGCTACACCTTC.

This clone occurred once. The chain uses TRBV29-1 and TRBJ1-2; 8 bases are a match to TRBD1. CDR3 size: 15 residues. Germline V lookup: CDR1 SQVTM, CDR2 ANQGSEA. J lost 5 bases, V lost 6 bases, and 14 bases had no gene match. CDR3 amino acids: CSVEDREQFSYGYTF. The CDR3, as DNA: TGCAGCGTCGAGGACAGGGAGCAATTCTCTTATGGCTACACCTTC. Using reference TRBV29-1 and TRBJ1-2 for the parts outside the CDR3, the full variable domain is SAVISQKPSRDICQRGTSLTIQCQVDSQVTMMFWYRQQPGQSLTLIATANQGSEATYESGFVIDKFPISRPNLTFSTLTVSNMSPEDSSIYLCSVEDREQFSYGYTFGSGTRLTVV.

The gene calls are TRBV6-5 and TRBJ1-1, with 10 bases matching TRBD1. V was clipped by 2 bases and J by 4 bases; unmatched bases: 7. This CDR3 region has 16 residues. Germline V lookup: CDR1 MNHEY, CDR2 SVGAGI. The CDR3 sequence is CASSYGTGVEGTEAFF. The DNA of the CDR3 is TGTGCCAGCAGTTACGGGACAGGGGTGGAGGGCACTGAAGCTTTCTTT.

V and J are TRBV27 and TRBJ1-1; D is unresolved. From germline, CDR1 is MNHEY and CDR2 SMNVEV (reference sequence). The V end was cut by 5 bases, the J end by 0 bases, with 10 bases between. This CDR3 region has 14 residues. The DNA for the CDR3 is TGTGCCAGCAGTCTCCGACCCCTGAACACTGAAGCTTTCTTT. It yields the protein CASSLRPLNTEAFF.